Here is one T cell receptor beta chain with its context. This record belongs to a study of blood T cell repertoires in COVID-19. Overall study context: Italy, Spain and the United States were the sources of the convalescent and acute COVID-19 samples. The analysed material was cDNA or gDNA that came from T cells, B-cell-depleted T cells, or PBMCs.

Original handling: Reference gene primer amplification in the assay estimated nucleated cell counts. The table came from immunoSEQ multiplex PCR; TCRdb's copy has only in-frame clones and leaves some out. The D gene and trimming were derived from the DNA, and the V and J assignments and clone size from that table. This sample has tens of thousands of clones, with approximately 90% found just once. Looked up from germline, CDR1 is LNHDA and CDR2 is SQIVND (reference sequence). This CDR3 spans 16 amino acids. J gave up 4 bases and V 7 bases, and 10 bases lay outside the gene matches. Material: peripheral blood. This receptor was taken from a human donor in a cohort sampled during active COVID-19. The chain links TRBV19 to TRBJ2-3, with TRBD2 matching over 11 bases. This CDR3 reads CASTPRLAGMADTQYF. CDR3 in DNA: TGTGCCAGTACCCCAAGACTAGCGGGAATGGCAGATACGCAGTATTTT.